The 27 T cell receptor beta chains below all came from one sample that was sequenced in a study of vaccination and CD4 T cells after COVID-19. No antigen has been identified for these receptors. At the Johns Hopkins FTIC core, DNA taken from cultured CD4+ T cells was sequenced by way of the Oncomine TCR Beta short-read assay. TCRdb re-called the PCR reads with MiXCR, one entry per CDR3 protein. The sample has under 20,000 distinct CDR3 sequences; about 51% are singletons. The time point here: late sampling 161 to 241 days after vaccination in three convalescent patients. Sample treatment: roughly 11-day PBMC culture with coronavirus spike peptide pools or control peptides (ViraFEST assay). Sample: CD4+ T cells from blood, cultured in vitro, taken about 7 months after SARS-CoV-2 vaccination. The receptors were sampled from a human donor who had recovered from COVID-19.

The chain carries TRBV6-4 and TRBJ1-5; D ambiguous. Trimming shortened V by 6 bases and J by 7 bases, and 4 bases separated the two germline ends. The CDR3 is 10 residues long. CDR1 MRHNA and CDR2 SNTAGT come from the germline V gene. The CDR3 nucleotides read TGTGCCAGCAGGGGCCAGCCCCAGCATTTT. It specifies CASRGQPQHF.

This chain links TRBV20-1 with TRBJ1-5, with D possibly matching TRBD1 (6 bases). The CDR3 runs to 18 residues. Germline lookup yields CDR1 DFQATT and CDR2 SNEGSKA (reference sequence). V lost 3 bases and J 6 bases, leaving 27 bases between the germline ends. CDR3 amino acids: CSASGWGRGSGSSQPQHF. The CDR3 region has the DNA TGCAGTGCTAGTGGGTGGGGGCGAGGATCAGGCTCAAGTCAGCCCCAGCATTTT.

The table lists this clonotype with a few counts. The chain uses TRBV7-9 and TRBJ1-5; no clear D. In germline, CDR1 is SEHNR, CDR2 FQNEAQ (reference sequence). Trimming took off 1 base at V and 5 bases at J, with 6 bases between the two ends. The CDR3 totals 13 residues. The CDR3 is CASSLGNDQPQHF. In DNA, the CDR3 is TGTGCCAGCAGCTTAGGGAATGATCAGCCCCAGCATTTT.

The chain is built from TRBV7-8 and TRBJ1-5, with 7 bases matching TRBD1. The CDR3 has 15 residues. Germline CDR1 SGHVS, CDR2 FQNEAQ. The junction had 12 bases not matched to a gene; V was cut back by 6 bases and J by 7 bases. The CDR3 protein is CASSLTRDRWQPQHF. As DNA, the CDR3 is TGTGCCAGCAGTTTGACACGGGACAGATGGCAGCCCCAGCATTTT.

This sequence joins TRBV11-3 and TRBJ2-1; 12 positions agree with TRBD2. The CDR3 length is 15 residues. Germline V gives CDR1 SGHNT, CDR2 YENEEA. V gave up 1 base and J gave up 8 bases; unmatched junction bases: 3. The CDR3: CASSLGTSGKYEQFF. The DNA for the CDR3 is TGTGCCAGCAGCTTAGGGACTAGCGGGAAGTATGAGCAGTTCTTC.

The J gene is TRBJ1-1, the V gene TRBV7-2, with D tentatively TRBD1 (5 bases). This CDR3 region has 14 residues. Trimming pared 5 bases from V and 3 bases from J, leaving 13 bases between. The germline CDR1 and CDR2 sequences are SGHTA and FQGNSA. In nucleotides, the CDR3 is TGTGCCAGCAGCCCCGGGGGAGGCTACACTGAAGCTTTCTTT. Translation gives CASSPGGGYTEAFF. The whole variable domain, remainder taken from reference TRBV7-2 and TRBJ1-1, is GAGVSQSPSNKVTEKGKDVELRCDPISGHTALYWYRQSLGQGLEFLIYFQGNSAPDKSGLPSDRFSAERTGGSVSTLTIQRTQQEDSAVYLCASSPGGGYTEAFFGQGTRLTVV.

The J gene is TRBJ1-1, the V gene TRBV7-6, with 7 nucleotides matching TRBD1. This CDR3 region has 13 residues. Germline assignment: CDR1 SGHVS and CDR2 FNYEAQ. With V trimmed by 1 base and J by 5 bases, 1 base remained unmatched. CDR3: CASSLETGTEAFF. CDR3 bases: TGTGCCAGCAGCTTAGAGACAGGGACTGAAGCTTTCTTT.

CDR3 coding DNA: TGTGCCAGCACCAAAGCGGGGACTAGCGGGAGTTATGGGCAGTTCTTC. It specifies CASTKAGTSGSYGQFF. The gene calls are TRBV7-2 and TRBJ2-1, with 14 bases lining up with TRBD2. Germline values: CDR1 SGHTA, CDR2 FQGNSA. The CDR3 length is 16 residues. Germline trimming cut 7 bases from V and 12 bases from J; bases unmatched to any gene: 14.

The chain uses TRBV4-1 and TRBJ1-1, with D unresolved. The CDR3 contains 15 residues. Germline V gene sequence: CDR1 MGHRA, CDR2 YSYEKL. Trimming took off 1 base at V and 1 base at J, with 10 bases between the two ends. The CDR3 loop is CASSQGWPRNTEAFF. As DNA, the CDR3 is TGCGCCAGCAGCCAAGGTTGGCCGAGGAACACTGAAGCTTTCTTT.

The rearrangement joins TRBV10-3 to TRBJ2-7; D possibly corresponds to TRBD2 (6 bases). Germline loops: CDR1 ENHRY, CDR2 SYGVKD. The CDR3 is 13 amino acids. V gave up 7 bases and J gave up 3 bases, with 13 bases separating them. The CDR3 spells CAINPGDYYEQYF. CDR3 coding DNA: TGTGCCATCAACCCGGGGGATTACTACGAGCAGTACTTC.

V and J are TRBV19 and TRBJ1-2; 10 nucleotides match TRBD1. The germline V gene encodes CDR1 LNHDA and CDR2 SQIVND (reference sequence). After removal of 4 bases from V and 6 bases from J, the junction contained 11 bases not matched to a gene. The CDR3 sequence is 16 residues long. As DNA, the CDR3 is TGTGCCAGTAGTACCGGGACAGGGGATGTAGCGAATGGCTACACCTTC. Amino acids: CASSTGTGDVANGYTF.

This clonotype was recorded a few times. V usage is TRBV2 and J usage is TRBJ2-5; a possible D gene is TRBD2 (5 bases). The germline gives CDR1 SNHLY, CDR2 FYNNEI. With 4 bases removed from V and 2 bases from J, the gap between germline ends came to 8 bases. This CDR3 has 13 amino acids. The CDR3 loop reads CASSGGGQETQYF. The CDR3 DNA follows: TGTGCCAGCAGTGGCGGAGGACAAGAGACCCAGTACTTC.

This chain connects TRBV5-1 to TRBJ2-3; TRBD2 matches 12 bases. The CDR3 extends over 17 amino acids. Germline values: CDR1 SGHRS, CDR2 YFSETQ. The V and J ends lost 3 bases and 8 bases, in that order; junction bases with no gene match: 13. As DNA, the CDR3 is TGCGCCAGCAGCTCTTCGGGGCTAGCGGGAGGGCCGGGTACGCAGTATTTT. Translated: CASSSSGLAGGPGTQYF.

The rearrangement uses TRBV7-2 and TRBJ2-2, with a weak D call TRBD1 (7 bases). V lost 1 base to trimming and J lost 6 bases, with 18 bases between them. The V gene's germline CDR1 is SGHTA and CDR2 FQGNSA. There are 17 residues in the CDR3. Here the CDR3 DNA reads TGTGCCAGCAGCTTAGAAGTCGGCAGGGGGGTGTCCGGGGAGCTGTTTTTT. Translating gives CASSLEVGRGVSGELFF.

The chain carries TRBV20-1 and TRBJ2-3; D tentatively reads TRBD1 or TRBD2 (5 bases each). The ends were cut back, 5 bases at V and 4 bases at J, with 19 bases in the middle. Per the germline V gene, CDR1 is DFQATT and CDR2 is SNEGSKA (reference sequence). The CDR3 length is 15 residues. CDR3: CSAEFRDPDADTQYF. The DNA of the CDR3 is TGCAGTGCTGAGTTCCGGGACCCGGACGCAGATACGCAGTATTTT.

By share, this clonotype ranks as medium-sized. This chain joins TRBV7-8 and TRBJ1-5; maybe TRBD1 (5 bases). Trimming took 5 bases from V and 5 from J, leaving 13 bases between them. The CDR3 runs to 14 residues. Germline CDR1 and CDR2: SGHVS and FQNEAQ. The CDR3 sequence: CASSRSTADQPQHF. The CDR3 coding sequence is TGTGCCAGCAGCCGGTCGACAGCGGATCAGCCCCAGCATTTT.

J is TRBJ1-2 and V is TRBV7-2; 8 bases match TRBD1. CDR1 and CDR2 (germline): SGHTA, FQGNSA. With 3 bases clipped from V and 11 bases from J, the junction kept 11 bases outside the gene matches. The CDR3 loop spans 14 amino acids. CDR3 sequence (DNA): TGTGCCAGCAGCTTTAATAGACAGGGGATGGCGTACACCTTC. It translates to CASSFNRQGMAYTF.

This clonotype turned up a few times. This chain links TRBV19 with TRBJ2-3, with 15 bases lining up with TRBD2. CDR1 is LNHDA and CDR2 is SQIVND in the germline V gene (reference sequence). The ends lost 3 bases at V and 6 bases at J; junction bases unmatched: 7. The CDR3 contains 17 residues. CDR3 sequence: CASSIPGLAGGVDTQYF. CDR3 DNA sequence: TGTGCCAGTAGTATCCCCGGACTAGCGGGAGGGGTGGATACGCAGTATTTT.

This clonotype has more than one count but fewer than ten. The chain joins TRBV20-1 to TRBJ1-5; D is uncertain. Per the germline V gene, CDR1 is DFQATT and CDR2 is SNEGSKA (reference sequence). Trimming removed 3 bases from V and 3 bases from J, with 9 bases in between. The length of the CDR3 is 13 residues. In DNA, the CDR3 is TGCAGTGCTAGGCTAGACACCAATCAGCCCCAGCATTTT. Amino acids: CSARLDTNQPQHF.

In this sample, this clonotype is medium-sized. The rearrangement links TRBV19 to TRBJ2-3; the match to TRBD2 covers 8 bases. CDR3 length equals 14 residues. V was pared by 1 base and J by 4 bases, with 1 base of the junction left unmatched. CDR1 LNHDA and CDR2 SQIVND come from the germline V gene (reference sequence). DNA for the CDR3: TGTGCCAGTAGTATAGGGACTAGCCCAGATACGCAGTATTTT. It specifies CASSIGTSPDTQYF.

This clonotype was recorded a few times. CDR3 sequence reads: CSATRGIRSLEQYF. The CDR3 region has the DNA TGCAGTGCTACGCGAGGAATCCGGTCCCTCGAGCAGTACTTC. The gene calls are TRBV20-1 and TRBJ2-7, with D unresolved. The V gene lost 4 bases and the J gene lost 6 bases, with 19 bases spanning the gap. This CDR3 is 14 amino acids long. Per germline, CDR1 DFQATT and CDR2 SNEGSKA (reference sequence).

This chain connects TRBV5-1 to TRBJ2-3; D remains unclear. Trimming took off 0 bases at V and 2 bases at J, with 13 bases between the two ends. This CDR3 region has 16 residues. Per germline, CDR1 SGHRS and CDR2 YFSETQ. The CDR3 DNA reads TGCGCCAGCAGCTTGGGGGCAGACTTCTTCACAGATACGCAGTATTTT. Its translation is CASSLGADFFTDTQYF.

The chain combines TRBV2 with TRBJ1-5; 7 nucleotides line up with TRBD1. Looked up from germline, CDR1 is SNHLY and CDR2 is FYNNEI. V lost 6 bases and J lost 5; bases outside the gene matches: 7. This CDR3 has 14 amino acids. The DNA for the CDR3 is TGTGCCAGCAGCGCGGGACAGAATTATCAGCCCCAGCATTTT. It codes for CASSAGQNYQPQHF.

The sample holds a few counts of this clonotype. The chain recombines TRBV20-1 with TRBJ2-5; 9 bases match TRBD2. Germline V CDR1 and CDR2: DFQATT, SNEGSKA (reference sequence). The CDR3 is 14 amino acids. Losses at the gene ends were 5 bases for V and 3 bases for J; bases not matched to a gene: 7. As DNA, the CDR3 is TGCAGTGCTTATGATAGCGGGGGTGAAGAGACCCAGTACTTC. It specifies CSAYDSGGEETQYF.

The genes are TRBV4-1 and TRBJ1-6; 7 bases agree with TRBD1. J gave up 8 bases and V 1 base, and 8 bases lay outside the gene matches. This CDR3 spans 16 amino acids. Germline loops: CDR1 MGHRA, CDR2 YSYEKL. Written as DNA, the CDR3 is TGCGCCAGCAGCCAAGTCCCCGGGACAGATTATTCACCCCTCCACTTT. It yields the protein CASSQVPGTDYSPLHF.

This clonotype was seen a few times. The CDR3 loop reads CASTSTDTQYF. CDR3 coding DNA: TGTGCCAGCACCTCCACAGATACGCAGTATTTT. This sequence joins TRBV6-1 and TRBJ2-3; D remains unclear. CDR1 MNHNS and CDR2 SASEGT come from the germline V gene. The CDR3 sequence is 11 residues long. Trimming removed 7 bases from V and 2 bases from J, with 4 bases in between.

This clonotype was observed once. The CDR3 region is CASRGLWVTDTQYF. The CDR3 nucleotides are TGTGCCAGCAGGGGATTGTGGGTCACAGATACGCAGTATTTT. The chain recombines TRBV7-2 with TRBJ2-3, with D unresolved. Trimming shortened V by 6 bases and J by 2 bases, and 12 bases separated the two germline ends. Germline V gene data show CDR1 as SGHTA and CDR2 as FQGNSA. The CDR3 extends over 14 amino acids.